This T cell receptor (beta chain) was recovered during a study of blood T cell repertoires in COVID-19. As for the study in general: The United States, Italy and Spain were the sources of the acute and convalescent COVID-19 samples.

This CDR3 region has 15 residues. CDR1 and CDR2 from the germline V gene are MNHEY and SMNVEV (reference sequence). Trimming took 8 bases from V and 10 from J, leaving 21 bases between them. In the original processing: Reference gene primer amplification yielded estimated nucleated cell counts. Sequencing used immunoSEQ multiplex PCR; TCRdb keeps in-frame clones, though not all of them. V, J and clone size were drawn from that table, and D and trimming were deduced from the DNA. The sample records approximately 280,000 clones, nearly 90% being singletons. This study enrolled people aged 18 to 89 from approximately 24 US geographic areas. Participant-given clinical history determined each cohort assignment.

The specimen was PBMCs or T cells enriched from blood (not recorded which). The chain combines TRBV27 with TRBJ1-6; maybe TRBD1 (5 bases). The source of this sequence is a woman aged 18-29 years with acute COVID-19. CDR3 sequence reads: CASGPVGGFGSPLHF. CDR3 DNA sequence: TGTGCCAGCGGACCGGTTGGGGGGTTTGGGTCACCCCTCCACTTT.